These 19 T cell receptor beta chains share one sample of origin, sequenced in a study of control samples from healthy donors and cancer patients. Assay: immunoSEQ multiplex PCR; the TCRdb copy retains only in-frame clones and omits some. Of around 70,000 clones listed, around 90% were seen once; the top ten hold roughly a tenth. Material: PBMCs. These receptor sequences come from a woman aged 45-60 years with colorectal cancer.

This chain's CDR3 is CASSLRTGGASGNTIYF. CDR3 DNA: TGTGCCAGCAGTCTACGGACAGGGGGCGCATCTGGAAACACCATATATTTT. This rearrangement joins TRBV6-2 or TRBV6-3 to TRBJ1-3; 11 nucleotides match TRBD1. V trimming: 5 bases; J trimming: 1 base; junction bases outside the gene matches: 7. The CDR3 has 17 amino acids. CDR1 MNHEY and CDR2 SVGEGT come from the germline V gene.

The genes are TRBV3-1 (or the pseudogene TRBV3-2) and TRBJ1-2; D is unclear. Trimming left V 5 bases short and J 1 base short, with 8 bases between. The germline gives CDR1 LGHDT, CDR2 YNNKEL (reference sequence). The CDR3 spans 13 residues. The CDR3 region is CASSWKGNYGYTF. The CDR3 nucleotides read TGTGCCAGCAGCTGGAAGGGTAACTATGGCTACACCTTC.

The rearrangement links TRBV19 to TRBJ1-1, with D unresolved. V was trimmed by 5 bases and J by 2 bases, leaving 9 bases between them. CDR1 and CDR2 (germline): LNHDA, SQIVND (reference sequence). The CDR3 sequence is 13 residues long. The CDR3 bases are TGTGCCAGTAGTCAGACCCTAAACACTGAAGCTTTCTTT. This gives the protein CASSQTLNTEAFF. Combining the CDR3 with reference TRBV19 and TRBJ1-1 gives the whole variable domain DGGITQSPKYLFRKEGQNVTLSCEQNLNHDAMYWYRQDPGQGLRLIYYSQIVNDFQKGDIAEGYSVSREKKESFPLTVTSAQKNPTAFYLCASSQTLNTEAFFGQGTRLTVV.

The CDR3 region is CASSLGIADLRKTQYF. CDR3 in DNA: TGCGCCAGCAGCTTGGGCATAGCGGATTTGAGGAAAACGCAGTATTTT. The rearrangement joins TRBV5-1 to TRBJ2-3; D might be TRBD2 (6 bases). The CDR3 runs to 16 residues. The germline V and J ends were trimmed by 0 bases and 9 bases, with 20 bases remaining between them. Germline CDR1 is SGHRS and CDR2 is YFSETQ.

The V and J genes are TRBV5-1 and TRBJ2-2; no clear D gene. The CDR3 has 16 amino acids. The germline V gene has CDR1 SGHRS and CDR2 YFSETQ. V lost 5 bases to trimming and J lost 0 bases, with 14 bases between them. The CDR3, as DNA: TGCGCCAGCAGAAGGAACCCGTCCGCGAACACCGGGGAGCTGTTTTTT. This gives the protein CASRRNPSANTGELFF.

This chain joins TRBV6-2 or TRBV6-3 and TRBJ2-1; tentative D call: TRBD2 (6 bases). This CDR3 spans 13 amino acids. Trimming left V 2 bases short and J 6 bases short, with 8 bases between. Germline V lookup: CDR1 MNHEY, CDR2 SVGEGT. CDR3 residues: CASSYLSGNEQFF. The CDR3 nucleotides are TGTGCCAGCAGTTACCTTAGCGGCAATGAGCAGTTCTTC.

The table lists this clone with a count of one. The CDR3 coding sequence is TGTGCCACCAGTGACGACAGTACAGGGTACGGGGAAAAACTGTTTTTT. Translated: CATSDDSTGYGEKLFF. V is TRBV24-1 and J is TRBJ1-4; weak D call: TRBD1 (6 bases). The CDR3 covers 16 residues. Trimming cost V 4 bases and J 8 bases, with 19 bases left between them. Germline CDR1 and CDR2: KGHDR and SFDVKD.

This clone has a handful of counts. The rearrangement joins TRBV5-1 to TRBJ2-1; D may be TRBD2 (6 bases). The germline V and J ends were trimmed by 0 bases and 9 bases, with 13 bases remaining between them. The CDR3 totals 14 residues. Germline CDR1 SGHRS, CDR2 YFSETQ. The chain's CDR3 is CASSLVSSGAEQFF. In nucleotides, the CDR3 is TGCGCCAGCAGCTTGGTGAGTAGCGGAGCTGAGCAGTTCTTC.

The CDR3 DNA sequence: TGCGCCAGCAGCCTCGAGGACAGCCCGGTTATTAGAGCCCAGCATTTT. Protein product: CASSLEDSPVIRAQHF. The chain is built from TRBV4-1 and TRBJ1-5; tentative D call: TRBD1 (6 bases). Germline V gives CDR1 MGHRA, CDR2 YSYEKL. The length of the CDR3 is 16 residues. Trimming cost V 4 bases and J 11 bases, with 24 bases left between them.

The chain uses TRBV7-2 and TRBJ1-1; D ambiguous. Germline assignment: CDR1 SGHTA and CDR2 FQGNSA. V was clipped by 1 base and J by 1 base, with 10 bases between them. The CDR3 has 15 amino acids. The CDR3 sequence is CASSLVSAKNTEAFF. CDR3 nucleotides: TGTGCCAGCAGCTTAGTCTCAGCCAAGAACACTGAAGCTTTCTTT.

CDR3 nucleotides: TGCGCCAGCAGCTTGTTATTTGGGCCGACAGATACGCAGTATTTT. Amino acid sequence: CASSLLFGPTDTQYF. The chain recombines TRBV5-1 with TRBJ2-3; D is uncertain. The CDR3 spans 15 residues. CDR1 is SGHRS, CDR2 YFSETQ, per germline. Trimming took off 1 base at V and 3 bases at J, with 12 bases between the two ends.

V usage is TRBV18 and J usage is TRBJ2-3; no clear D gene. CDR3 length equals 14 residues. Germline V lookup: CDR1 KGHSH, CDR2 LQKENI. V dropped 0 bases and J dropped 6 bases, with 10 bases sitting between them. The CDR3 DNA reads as TGTGCCAGCTCACCACCGGGTAGCCTGGATACGCAGTATTTT. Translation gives CASSPPGSLDTQYF.

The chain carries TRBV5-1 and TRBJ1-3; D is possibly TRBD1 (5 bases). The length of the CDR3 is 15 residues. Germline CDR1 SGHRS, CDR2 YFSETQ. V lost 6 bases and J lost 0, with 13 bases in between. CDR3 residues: CASNYGGDSGNTIYF. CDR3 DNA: TGCGCCAGCAACTACGGGGGGGACTCTGGAAACACCATATATTTT.

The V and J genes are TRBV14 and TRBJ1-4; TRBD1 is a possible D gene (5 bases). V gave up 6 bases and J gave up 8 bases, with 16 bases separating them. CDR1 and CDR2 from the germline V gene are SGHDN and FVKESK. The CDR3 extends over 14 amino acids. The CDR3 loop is CASSPAGITEKLFF. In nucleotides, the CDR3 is TGTGCCAGCAGTCCGGCAGGGATAACCGAAAAACTGTTTTTT.

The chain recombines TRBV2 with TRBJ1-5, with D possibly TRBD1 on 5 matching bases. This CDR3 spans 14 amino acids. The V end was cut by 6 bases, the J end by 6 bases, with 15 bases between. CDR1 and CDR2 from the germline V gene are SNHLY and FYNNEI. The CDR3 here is CASRSGTTTQPQHF. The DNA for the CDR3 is TGTGCCAGCAGATCCGGGACCACGACTCAGCCCCAGCATTTT. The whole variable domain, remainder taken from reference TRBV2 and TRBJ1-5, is EPEVTQTPSHQVTQMGQEVILRCVPISNHLYFYWYRQILGQKVEFLVSFYNNEISEKSEIFDDQFSVERPDGSNFTLKIRSTKLEDSAMYFCASRSGTTTQPQHFGDGTRLSIL.

The CDR3 DNA reads TGCGCCAGCAGTGACGGACAGGGGTACAATGAGCAGTTCTTC. It is translated as CASSDGQGYNEQFF. The chain couples TRBV10-1 to TRBJ2-1, with 9 bases that match TRBD1. This CDR3 is built from 14 residues. The V segment lost 3 bases and the J segment 4 bases; nucleotides outside the gene matches: 1. The germline V gene has CDR1 WNHNN and CDR2 SYGVQD (reference sequence).

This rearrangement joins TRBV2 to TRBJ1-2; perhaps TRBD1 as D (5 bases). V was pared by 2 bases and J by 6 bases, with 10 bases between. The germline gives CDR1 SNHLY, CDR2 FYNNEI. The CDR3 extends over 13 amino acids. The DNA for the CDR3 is TGTGCCAGCAGTGAATATCAGGGCGATGGCTACACCTTC. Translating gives CASSEYQGDGYTF.

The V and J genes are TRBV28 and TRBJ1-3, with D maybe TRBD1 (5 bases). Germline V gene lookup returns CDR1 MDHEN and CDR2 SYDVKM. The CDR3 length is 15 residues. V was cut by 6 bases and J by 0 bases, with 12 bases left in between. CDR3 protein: CASRGGGNSGNTIYF. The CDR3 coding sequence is TGTGCCAGCAGGGGTGGGGGGAACTCTGGAAACACCATATATTTT.

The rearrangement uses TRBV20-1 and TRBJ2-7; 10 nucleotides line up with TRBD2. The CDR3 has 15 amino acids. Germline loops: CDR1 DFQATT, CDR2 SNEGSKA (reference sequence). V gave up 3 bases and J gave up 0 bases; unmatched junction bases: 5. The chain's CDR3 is CSASMASGGSYEQYV. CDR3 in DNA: TGCAGTGCTAGTATGGCTAGCGGGGGCTCCTACGAGCAGTACGTC.